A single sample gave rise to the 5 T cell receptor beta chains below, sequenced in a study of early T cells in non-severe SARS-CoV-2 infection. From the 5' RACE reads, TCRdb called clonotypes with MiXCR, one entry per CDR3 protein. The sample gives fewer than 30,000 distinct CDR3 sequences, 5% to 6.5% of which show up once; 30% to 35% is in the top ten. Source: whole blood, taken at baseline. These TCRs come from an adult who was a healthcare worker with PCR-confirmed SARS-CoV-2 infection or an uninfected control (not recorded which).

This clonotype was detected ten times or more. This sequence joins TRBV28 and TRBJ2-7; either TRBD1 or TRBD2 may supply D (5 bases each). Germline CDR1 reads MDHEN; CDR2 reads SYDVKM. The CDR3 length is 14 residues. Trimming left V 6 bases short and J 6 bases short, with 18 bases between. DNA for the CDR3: TGTGCCAGCAGCACCCGAAGAGGGGTGGCCGAGCAGTACTTC. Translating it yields CASSTRRGVAEQYF.

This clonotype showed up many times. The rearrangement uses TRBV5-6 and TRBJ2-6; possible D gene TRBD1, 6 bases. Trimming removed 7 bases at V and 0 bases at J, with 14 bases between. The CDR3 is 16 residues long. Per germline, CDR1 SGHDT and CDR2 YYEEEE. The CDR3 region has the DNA TGTGCCAGCCGCCTACAGGGAGACTCTGGGGCCAACGTCCTGACTTTC. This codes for CASRLQGDSGANVLTF.

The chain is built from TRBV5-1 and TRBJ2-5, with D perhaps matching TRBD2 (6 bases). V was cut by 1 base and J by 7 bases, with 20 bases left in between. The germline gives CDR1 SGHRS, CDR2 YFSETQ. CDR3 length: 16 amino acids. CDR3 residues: CASSLNLPQTGGTQYF. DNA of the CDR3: TGCGCCAGCAGCTTGAATCTCCCTCAAACCGGGGGGACCCAGTACTTC.

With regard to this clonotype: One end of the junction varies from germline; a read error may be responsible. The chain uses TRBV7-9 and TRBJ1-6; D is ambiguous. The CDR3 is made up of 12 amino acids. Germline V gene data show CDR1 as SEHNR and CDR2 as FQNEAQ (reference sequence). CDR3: CASSLFPSPLHF. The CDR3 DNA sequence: TGTGCCAGCAGCTTATTTCCCTCACCCCTCCATTTT.

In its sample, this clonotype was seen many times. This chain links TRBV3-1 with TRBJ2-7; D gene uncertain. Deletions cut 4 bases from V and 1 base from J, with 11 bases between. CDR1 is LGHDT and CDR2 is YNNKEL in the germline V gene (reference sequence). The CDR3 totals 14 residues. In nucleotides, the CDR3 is TGTGCCAGCAGCCCCTATGGAGAGTCCTACGAGCAGTACTTC. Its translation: CASSPYGESYEQYF.